This T cell receptor (beta chain) was recorded in a study of molecular identifiers for immune sequencing clone quantification. TCRdb re-called the PCR reads through MiXCR, storing one row per CDR3 protein. The sample has about half a million distinct CDR3 sequences, about 20% seen once; the top ten hold about 0.84%. Germline V gives CDR1 MGHRA, CDR2 YSYEKL. Trimming cost V 1 base and J 2 bases; bases outside gene matches: 4. The CDR3 spans 15 residues. This clonotype was seen only a few times. Sequenced: naive CD8+ T cells from blood, with Jurkat cell RNA spiked in. Subset noted: FACS-sorted CD8+CD4-CCR7+CD45RA+ naive T cells. This chain links TRBV4-1 with TRBJ1-1; TRBD1 aligns across 7 bases. The source of this sequence is a human donor in good health. Some libraries in this study had Jurkat cell RNA spiked in. The CDR3 reads CASSQGSGGNTEAFF. The CDR3 DNA is TGCGCCAGCAGCCAAGGATCAGGGGGAAACACTGAAGCTTTCTTT.